This TCR beta chain was captured by sequencing in a study of shared clonotypes between healthy human individuals. On the study more broadly: Those who served as donors were a couple of women and a few men between the ages of 18 and 49. Three plates each covered CD4 naive and memory; CD8 naive two, CD8 memory one.

The test was conducted at deep level. Repertoires were generated with immunoSEQ multiplex PCR, while TCRdb's copy carries only in-frame clones and drops some. The top ten hold approximately 35% of the sample, which has more than 550,000 clones, 80% to 95% seen once. The germline V gene encodes CDR1 MNHEY and CDR2 SMNVEV (reference sequence). CDR3 length: 17 residues. Trimming took 5 bases from V and 4 from J, leaving 24 bases between them. The sequence was obtained from a young man in good health. Some clones in this sample may be carry-over from other donors' samples. Specimen: memory CD8+ T cells from PBMCs. Subset in this sample: CD45RO+ cells pooled with CCR7-negative TemRA cells. V is TRBV27 and J is TRBJ2-7, with a weak D call TRBD2 (5 bases). CDR3 coding DNA: TGTGCCAGCAGTCCCCGAGGGAACATTATTCCCCTGTACGAGCAGTACTTC. Its protein is CASSPRGNIIPLYEQYF.